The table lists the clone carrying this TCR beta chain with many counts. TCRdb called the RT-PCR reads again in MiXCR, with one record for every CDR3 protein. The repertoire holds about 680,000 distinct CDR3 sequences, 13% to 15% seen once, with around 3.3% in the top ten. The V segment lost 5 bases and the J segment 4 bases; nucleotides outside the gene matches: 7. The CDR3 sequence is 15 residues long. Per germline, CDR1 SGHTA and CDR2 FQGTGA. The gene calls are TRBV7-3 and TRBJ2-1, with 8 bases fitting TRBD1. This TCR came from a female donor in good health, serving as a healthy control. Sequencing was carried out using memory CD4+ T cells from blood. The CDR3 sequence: CASSPTGTGYNEQFF. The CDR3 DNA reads TGTGCCAGCAGCCCGACCGGGACAGGTTACAATGAGCAGTTCTTC.